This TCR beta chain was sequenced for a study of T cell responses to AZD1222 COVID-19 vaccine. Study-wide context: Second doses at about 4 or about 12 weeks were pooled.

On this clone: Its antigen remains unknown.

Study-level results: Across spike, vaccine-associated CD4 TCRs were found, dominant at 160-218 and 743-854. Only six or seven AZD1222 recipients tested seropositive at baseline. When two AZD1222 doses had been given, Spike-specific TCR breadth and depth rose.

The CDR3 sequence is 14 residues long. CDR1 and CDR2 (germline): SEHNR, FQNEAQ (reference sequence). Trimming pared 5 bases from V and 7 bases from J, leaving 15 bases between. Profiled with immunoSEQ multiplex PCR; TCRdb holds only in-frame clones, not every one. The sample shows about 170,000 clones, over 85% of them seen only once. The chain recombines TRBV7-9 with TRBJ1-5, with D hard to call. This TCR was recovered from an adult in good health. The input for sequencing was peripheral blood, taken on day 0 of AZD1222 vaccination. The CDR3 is CASSLPGDRQPQHF. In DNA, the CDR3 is TGTGCCAGCAGCCTCCCTGGGGATCGGCAGCCCCAGCATTTT.